The clone carrying this TCR beta chain was found a few times. This sample includes further DNA sequences coding for the same CDR3. Produced via immunoSEQ multiplex PCR; TCRdb's table is partial and in-frame only. The sample has about 190,000 clones, roughly 78% seen once. The CDR3 covers 14 residues. Trimming removed 1 base from V and 0 bases from J, with 4 bases in between. Per germline, CDR1 LGHDT and CDR2 YNNKEL (reference sequence). The source of the sample is a study of blood T cell repertoires in COVID-19. On the study more broadly: Both acute and convalescent COVID-19 samples were obtained from the United States, Italy and Spain. The analysed material was cDNA or gDNA that came from T cells, B-cell-depleted T cells, or PBMCs.

The source is an elderly woman with active or convalescent COVID-19. The chain combines TRBV3-1 (or the pseudogene TRBV3-2) with TRBJ1-5; D gene ambiguous. The sequenced sample was peripheral blood. The CDR3 loop reads CASSQGYSNQPQHF. In nucleotides, the CDR3 is TGTGCCAGCAGCCAAGGTTATAGCAATCAGCCCCAGCATTTT.